The 2 T cell receptor beta chains below all came from one sample that was sequenced in a study of shared clonotypes between healthy human individuals. The table came from immunoSEQ multiplex PCR; TCRdb's copy has only in-frame clones and leaves some out. The table includes 2 million to 2.5 million clones, more than 80% detected once. The sample consisted of naive CD4+ T cells from PBMCs. Noted subset: CD45RA+ positively selected. The receptors were sampled from a man in his late teens or twenties in good health. Some clones in this sample may be carry-over from other donors' samples.

The chain couples TRBV27 to TRBJ2-4; no clear D. Between the trimmed V and J ends, which lost 0 bases and 0 bases, there was a span of 9 bases. This CDR3 spans 16 amino acids. Looked up from germline, CDR1 is MNHEY and CDR2 is SMNVEV (reference sequence). For the CDR3, the DNA is TGTGCCAGCAGTTTATCTTGGGCCACAGCCAAAAACATTCAGTACTTC. Amino acids: CASSLSWATAKNIQYF.

The chain has TRBV27 and TRBJ2-1, with D tentatively TRBD2 (7 bases). Germline CDR1 is MNHEY and CDR2 is SMNVEV (reference sequence). V was shortened by 3 bases and J by 5 bases, with 14 bases between the two germline ends. The CDR3 has 15 residues. The CDR3, as DNA: TGTGCCAGCAGTTTTTACAGGGAGGGCCACAATGAGCAGTTCTTC. It yields the protein CASSFYREGHNEQFF.